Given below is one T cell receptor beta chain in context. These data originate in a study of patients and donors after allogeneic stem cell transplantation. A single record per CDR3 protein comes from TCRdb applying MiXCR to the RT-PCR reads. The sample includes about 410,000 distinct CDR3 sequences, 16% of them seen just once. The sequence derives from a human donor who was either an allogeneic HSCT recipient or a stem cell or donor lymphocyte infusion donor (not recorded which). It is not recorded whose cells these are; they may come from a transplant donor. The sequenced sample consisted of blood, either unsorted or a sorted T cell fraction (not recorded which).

The CDR3 DNA sequence: TGTGCCAGCAGCGTAGGCAAGGGGGGTGAGACCCAGTACTTC. This sequence encodes CASSVGKGGETQYF. The rearrangement links TRBV9 to TRBJ2-5, with D perhaps being TRBD1 or TRBD2 (6 bases each). This CDR3 spans 14 amino acids. CDR1 and CDR2 (germline): SGDLS, YYNGEE. V lost 0 bases and J lost 5, with 11 bases in between.